These 15 T cell receptor beta chains came from one sample sequenced in a study of molecular identifiers for immune sequencing clone quantification (dated by TCRdb to the late 2010s). Libraries were made using PCR. Reads for this sample came from a NextSeq 500. TCRdb reworked the public reads: Q25 trimming with fastp, MiXCR clone assembly, productive beta chains retained. Rows are unified per CDR3 protein, each entry keeping the most common DNA and genes. The sample contains approximately 500,000 distinct CDR3 sequences, approximately 25% of them found a single time. Of the sample, just over 0.75% is held by the ten largest clones. The sequencing sample was made of naive CD8+ T cells from blood, with Jurkat cell RNA spiked in. Explained via the paper, the cell subset or site label denotes: FACS-sorted CD8+CD4-CCR7+CD45RA+ naive T cells. The source is a human donor in good health. Some libraries in this study had Jurkat cell RNA spiked in.

This clonotype came up many times. The V and J genes are TRBV28 and TRBJ2-5; D is undetermined. This CDR3 is built from 15 residues. Per the germline V gene, CDR1 is MDHEN and CDR2 is SYDVKM. Trimming removed 1 base from V and 1 base from J, with 10 bases in between. Here the CDR3 reads CASSLYGSLQETQYF. The CDR3 nucleotides read TGTGCCAGCAGTTTATACGGGTCCCTCCAAGAGACCCAGTACTTC.

This clonotype was recorded many times. The rearrangement uses TRBV5-1 and TRBJ2-3; 7 bases line up with TRBD2. CDR1 SGHRS and CDR2 YFSETQ come from the germline V gene. V gave up 0 bases and J gave up 1 base; unmatched junction bases: 8. The CDR3 loop spans 17 amino acids. DNA for the CDR3: TGCGCCAGCAGCTTGGAGTATAACCTAGCGGGCACAGATACGCAGTATTTT. Protein: CASSLEYNLAGTDTQYF.

The genes are TRBV3-1 and TRBJ2-1, with 10 bases matching TRBD2. The V gene's germline CDR1 is LGHDT and CDR2 YNNKEL (reference sequence). V lost 2 bases and J lost 9; bases outside the gene matches: 4. The CDR3 is made up of 14 amino acids. Here the CDR3 reads CASSQSGREGEQFF. Written as DNA, the CDR3 is TGTGCCAGCAGCCAAAGCGGGAGGGAGGGTGAGCAGTTCTTC.

This clonotype was seen more than once but under ten times. As DNA, the CDR3 is TGTGCCAGCAGCCTTGAATACAAAGAGACCCAGTACTTC. Translation gives CASSLEYKETQYF. The V call is TRBV3-1, the J call TRBJ2-5; D gene uncertain. CDR1 and CDR2 (germline): LGHDT, YNNKEL (reference sequence). This CDR3 region has 13 residues. Trimming took 4 bases from V and 3 from J, leaving 9 bases between them.

The genes are TRBV11-2 and TRBJ2-3; weak D call: TRBD2 (6 bases). The germline V and J ends were trimmed by 11 bases and 1 base, with 13 bases remaining between them. CDR1 and CDR2 from the germline V gene are SGHAT and FQNNGV. The CDR3 contains 13 residues. The CDR3 DNA reads TGTGCCGGCGCGCGGGGCCGCACAGATACGCAGTATTTT. This sequence encodes CAGARGRTDTQYF.

As to this clonotype: This could be a read error, since a much larger clone is one nucleotide away. This chain links TRBV6-1 with TRBJ2-7; a possible D gene is TRBD1 (5 bases). The CDR3 extends over 13 amino acids. Germline loops: CDR1 MNHNS, CDR2 SASEGT. Written as DNA, the CDR3 is TGTGCCAGCGGTGAAGCAGGGTCCTACGAGCAGTACTTC. Protein sequence: CASGEAGSYEQYF.

The V gene is TRBV10-3, the J gene TRBJ2-7; unclear D gene. Germline V gives CDR1 ENHRY, CDR2 SYGVKD. The V end was cut by 3 bases, the J end by 0 bases, with 6 bases between. This CDR3 has 13 amino acids. CDR3 loop: CAISDVTSYEQYF. The CDR3, as DNA: TGTGCCATCAGTGACGTCACCTCCTACGAGCAGTACTTC.

This clonotype was picked up many times. The rearrangement joins TRBV4-3 to TRBJ2-5, with TRBD2 matching 12 bases. Germline values: CDR1 LGHNA, CDR2 YSLEER. The CDR3 contains 16 residues. The V and J ends lost 0 bases and 5 bases, in that order; junction bases with no gene match: 4. The CDR3 protein is CASSQDRLAGVETQYF. The CDR3 nucleotides read TGCGCCAGCAGCCAAGATCGACTAGCGGGAGTGGAGACCCAGTACTTC.

This chain uses TRBV7-9 with TRBJ1-2; D is unclear. In germline, CDR1 is SEHNR, CDR2 FQNEAQ (reference sequence). Trimming took off 1 base at V and 0 bases at J, with 9 bases between the two ends. There are 15 residues in the CDR3. CDR3 protein: CASSLGSGPNYGYTF. Written as DNA, the CDR3 is TGTGCCAGCAGCTTAGGTTCCGGGCCTAACTATGGCTACACCTTC.

The chain couples TRBV7-9 to TRBJ2-5, with 13 bases that match TRBD2. The CDR3 has 17 amino acids. Germline V gives CDR1 SEHNR, CDR2 FQNEAQ (reference sequence). V shed 1 base and J 2 bases; nucleotides not matched to a gene: 4. This CDR3 is CASSLGTSGGLQETQYF. The CDR3 DNA is TGTGCCAGCAGCTTAGGGACTAGCGGGGGACTACAAGAGACCCAGTACTTC.

The CDR3 DNA reads TGTGCCAGTAGTAGATTTCAGGGGCCTTTAGAGGATACGCAGTATTTT. It translates to CASSRFQGPLEDTQYF. The chain has TRBV19 and TRBJ2-3; D is possibly TRBD1 (6 bases). CDR1 and CDR2 from the germline V gene are LNHDA and SQIVND (reference sequence). Trimming removed 4 bases from V and 6 bases from J, with 20 bases in between. The CDR3 contains 16 residues.

This clonotype was observed at least ten times. V is TRBV7-9 and J is TRBJ2-3, with D perhaps TRBD2 (7 bases). The CDR3 loop spans 19 amino acids. From germline, CDR1 is SEHNR and CDR2 FQNEAQ (reference sequence). Trimming shortened V by 2 bases and J by 2 bases, and 23 bases separated the two germline ends. CDR3 in DNA: TGTGCCAGCAGCTTACCAACAAGGGGGGCGGGGGAGCTCACAGATACGCAGTATTTT. It yields the protein CASSLPTRGAGELTDTQYF. The whole variable domain, remainder taken from reference TRBV7-9 and TRBJ2-3, is DTGVSQNPRHKITKRGQNVTFRCDPISEHNRLYWYRQTLGQGPEFLTYFQNEAQLEKSRLLSDRFSAERPKGSFSTLEIQRTEQGDSAMYLCASSLPTRGAGELTDTQYFGPGTRLTVL.

This clonotype has just one count. A much larger clone differs from this one at a single base, so this may be a read error. This sequence joins TRBV12-3 or TRBV12-4 and TRBJ2-7; D may be TRBD1 or TRBD2 (5 bases each). The CDR3 runs to 17 residues. The CDR3 is CAGSAKRGRAEQWEQYF. For the CDR3, the DNA is TGTGCCGGCAGTGCCAAGAGGGGTCGAGCTGAGCAATGGGAGCAGTACTTC.

This clonotype was seen repeatedly, ten times or more. For the CDR3, the DNA is TGTGCCAGCAGCTTGGATGGACAGGCAGAAGAGACCCAGTACTTC. Translation gives CASSLDGQAEETQYF. This chain links TRBV7-9 with TRBJ2-5, with 7 bases aligning to TRBD1. This CDR3 spans 15 amino acids. Per the germline V gene, CDR1 is SEHNR and CDR2 is FQNEAQ (reference sequence). Unmatched junction bases numbered 7, after V lost 3 bases and J lost 3 bases.

This clonotype was counted ten times or more. The chain uses TRBV28 and TRBJ2-7; D is perhaps TRBD1 (6 bases). The CDR3 totals 13 residues. The V end was cut by 3 bases, the J end by 5 bases, with 11 bases between. Germline V lookup: CDR1 MDHEN, CDR2 SYDVKM. The CDR3 spells CASSFHRVDEQYF. The CDR3 DNA reads as TGTGCCAGCAGTTTCCACAGGGTTGACGAGCAGTACTTC.